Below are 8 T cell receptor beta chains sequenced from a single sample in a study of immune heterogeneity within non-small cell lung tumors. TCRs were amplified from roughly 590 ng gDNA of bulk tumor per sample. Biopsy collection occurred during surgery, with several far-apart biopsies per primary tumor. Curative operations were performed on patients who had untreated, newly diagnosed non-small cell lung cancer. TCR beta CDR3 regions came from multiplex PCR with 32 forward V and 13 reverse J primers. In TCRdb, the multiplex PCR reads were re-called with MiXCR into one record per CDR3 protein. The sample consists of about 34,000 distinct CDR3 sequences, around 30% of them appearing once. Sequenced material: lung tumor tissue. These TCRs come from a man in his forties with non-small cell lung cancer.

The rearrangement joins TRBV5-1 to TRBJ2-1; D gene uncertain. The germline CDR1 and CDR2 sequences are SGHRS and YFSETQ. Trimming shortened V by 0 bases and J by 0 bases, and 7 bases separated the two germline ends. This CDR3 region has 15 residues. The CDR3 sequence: CASSLELASYNEQFF. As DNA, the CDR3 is TGCGCCAGCAGCTTGGAGCTGGCCTCCTACAATGAGCAGTTCTTC.

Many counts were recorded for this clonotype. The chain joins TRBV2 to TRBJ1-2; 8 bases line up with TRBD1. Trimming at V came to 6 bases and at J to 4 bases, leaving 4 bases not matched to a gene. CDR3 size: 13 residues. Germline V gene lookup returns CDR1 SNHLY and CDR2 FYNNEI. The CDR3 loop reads CASSVTGGYGYTF. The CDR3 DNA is TGTGCCAGCAGCGTCACAGGGGGCTATGGCTACACCTTC.

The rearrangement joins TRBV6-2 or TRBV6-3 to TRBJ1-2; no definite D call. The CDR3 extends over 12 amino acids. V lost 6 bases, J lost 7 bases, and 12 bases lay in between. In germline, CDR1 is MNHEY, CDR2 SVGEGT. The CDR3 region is CASSPGGLGYTF. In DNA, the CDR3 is TGTGCCAGCAGCCCCGGAGGGCTTGGCTACACCTTC.

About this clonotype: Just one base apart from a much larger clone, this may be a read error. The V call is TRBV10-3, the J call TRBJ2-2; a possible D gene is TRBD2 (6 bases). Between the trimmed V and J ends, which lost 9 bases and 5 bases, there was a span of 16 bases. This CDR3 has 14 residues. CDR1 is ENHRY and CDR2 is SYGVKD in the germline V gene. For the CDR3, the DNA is TGTGCCATTTCCGGGGCAGGGAGGACCGGGGAGCTGTTTTTT. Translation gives CAISGAGRTGELFF.

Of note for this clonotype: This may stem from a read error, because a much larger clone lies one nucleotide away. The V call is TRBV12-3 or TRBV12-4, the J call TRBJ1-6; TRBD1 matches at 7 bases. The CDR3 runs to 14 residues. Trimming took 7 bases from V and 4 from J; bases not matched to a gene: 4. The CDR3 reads CASNMTGYNSPLHF. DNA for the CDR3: TGTGCCAGCAACATGACAGGGTATAATTCACCCCTCCACTTT.

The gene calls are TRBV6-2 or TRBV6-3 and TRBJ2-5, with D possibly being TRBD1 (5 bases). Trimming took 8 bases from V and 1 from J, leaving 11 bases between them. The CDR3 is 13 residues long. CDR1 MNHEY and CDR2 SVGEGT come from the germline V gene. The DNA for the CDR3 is TGTGCCAGCGCAGCCAGGGCCCAAGAGACCCAGTACTTC. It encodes CASAARAQETQYF.

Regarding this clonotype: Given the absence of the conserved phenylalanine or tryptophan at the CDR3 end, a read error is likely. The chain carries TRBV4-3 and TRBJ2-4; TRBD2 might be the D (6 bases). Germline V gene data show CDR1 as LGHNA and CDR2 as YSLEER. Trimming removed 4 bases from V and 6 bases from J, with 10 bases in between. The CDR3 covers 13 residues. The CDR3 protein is CASSPGGGNIQYL. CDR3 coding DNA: TGCGCCAGCAGCCCCGGGGGAGGAAACATTCAGTACTTA.

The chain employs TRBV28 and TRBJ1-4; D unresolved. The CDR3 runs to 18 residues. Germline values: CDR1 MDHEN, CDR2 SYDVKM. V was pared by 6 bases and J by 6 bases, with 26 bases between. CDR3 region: CASSSTFTRRTYHEKLFF. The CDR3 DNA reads TGTGCCAGCAGCTCGACCTTTACCCGGCGGACGTACCATGAAAAACTGTTTTTT. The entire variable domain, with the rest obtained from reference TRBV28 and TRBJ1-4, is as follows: DVKVTQSSRYLVKRTGEKVFLECVQDMDHENMFWYRQDPGLGLRLIYFSYDVKMKEKGDIPEGYSVSREKKERFSLILESASTNQTSMYLCASSSTFTRRTYHEKLFFGSGTQLSVL.